This paragraph covers one T cell receptor (beta chain) sequence. The antigen is unknown. It was from alopecia areata patients that lesional scalp punch biopsies and peripheral blood were collected. These data come from a study of CD8+ T cells in alopecia areata. Study-level findings and limits: Clonality exceeded that of normal scalp in lesional scalp, most notably in alopecia totalis/universalis. Mice gave a clearer picture of TCR sharing than patients did, possibly for HLA-related reasons.

Trimming pared 2 bases from V and 4 bases from J, leaving 6 bases between. The germline gives CDR1 GTSNPN, CDR2 SVGIG (reference sequence). CDR3 size: 11 residues. Isolated RNA was reverse transcribed into cDNA used as the sequencing template. Libraries were prepared by immunoSEQ multiplex PCR; TCRdb keeps only in-frame clonotypes and omits some of them. The sample contains about 98,000 clones, less than 50% of which appear only once. The sequencing input was CD4+ T cells sorted from blood. The sequence came from a human donor with alopecia areata. This rearrangement joins TRBV30 to TRBJ2-7; D is undetermined. The DNA of the CDR3 is TGTGCCTGGAGTCGTAGTTACGAGCAGTACTTC. It encodes CAWSRSYEQYF.